This T cell receptor beta chain was identified during a study of T cell responses to AZD1222 COVID-19 vaccine. Study results and caveats: The donor group comprised mostly white British people and more females; the analysis possibly underestimated clonal diversity.

The assay was immunoSEQ multiplex PCR, and TCRdb's table has in-frame clones only and misses some. The sample contains nearly 95,000 clones, 80% to 90% of which appear only once. The sample holds one count of this clone. Its antigen remains unknown. The V gene lost 2 bases and the J gene lost 8 bases, with 9 bases spanning the gap. Germline lookup yields CDR1 MNHNS and CDR2 SASEGT. CDR3 size: 12 residues. The V and J genes are TRBV6-1 and TRBJ1-1; D is unresolved. The source material was peripheral blood, sampled 28 days after the second AZD1222 dose. The receptor was derived from an adult who received the AZD1222 COVID-19 vaccine. The CDR3 bases are TGTGCCAGCAGTGAAATTGGCCACGAAGCTTTCTTT. This sequence encodes CASSEIGHEAFF.